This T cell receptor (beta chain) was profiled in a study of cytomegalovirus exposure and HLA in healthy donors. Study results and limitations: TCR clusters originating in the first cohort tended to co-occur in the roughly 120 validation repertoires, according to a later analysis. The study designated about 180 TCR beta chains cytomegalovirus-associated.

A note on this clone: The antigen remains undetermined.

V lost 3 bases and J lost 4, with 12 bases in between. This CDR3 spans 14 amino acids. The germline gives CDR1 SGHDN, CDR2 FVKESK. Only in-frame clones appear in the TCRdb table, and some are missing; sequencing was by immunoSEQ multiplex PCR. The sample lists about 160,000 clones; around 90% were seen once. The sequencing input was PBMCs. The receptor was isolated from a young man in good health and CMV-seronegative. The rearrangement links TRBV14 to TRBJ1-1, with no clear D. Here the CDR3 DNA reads TGTGCCAGCAGCCAGGTTGTCCCGGGCACTGAAGCTTTCTTT. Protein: CASSQVVPGTEAFF.